One and the same sample provided the 9 T cell receptor beta chains below, sequenced in a study of OX40 agonist ivuxolimab in advanced cancers. Measured with immunoSEQ multiplex PCR; TCRdb has only the in-frame clones, and not every one. The sample gives under 45,000 clones, approximately 80% of which show up once; about 2.7% is in the top ten. This specimen was CD4+ or CD8+ T cells sorted from blood, taken in a trial of the OX40 agonist ivuxolimab. The receptors were sampled from an adult with an advanced solid tumor such as melanoma, head and neck, liver or kidney cancer.

The chain has TRBV18 and TRBJ2-3; no definite D call. The CDR3 runs to 12 residues. Germline CDR1 reads KGHSH; CDR2 reads LQKENI. Deletions cut 6 bases from V and 6 bases from J, with 10 bases between. Written as DNA, the CDR3 is TGTGCCAGCTCTTCACGTGAGGATACGCAGTATTTT. This gives the protein CASSSREDTQYF.

The genes are TRBV23-1 and TRBJ1-2; the match to TRBD1 covers 7 bases. TRBV23-1 is marked as an open reading frame, function uncertain. This CDR3 region has 17 residues. Germline trimming cut 3 bases from V and 0 bases from J; bases unmatched to any gene: 10. The CDR3: CASSQTPTQGTNYGYTF. For the CDR3, the DNA is TGCGCCAGCAGTCAGACGCCGACACAGGGGACTAACTATGGCTACACCTTC.

The CDR3 sequence is CATSSRGAGRVFF. The CDR3 coding sequence is TGTGCCACCAGCTCCCGGGGAGCTGGCCGCGTGTTTTTT. The rearrangement uses TRBV15 and TRBJ2-2, with D possibly being TRBD2 (5 bases). This CDR3 has 13 amino acids. Germline V lookup: CDR1 LNHNV, CDR2 YYDKDF (reference sequence). V was cut by 5 bases and J by 15 bases, with 19 bases left in between. The full variable domain, completed using reference TRBV15 and TRBJ2-2, is DAMVIQNPRYQVTQFGKPVTLSCSQTLNHNVMYWYQQKSSQAPKLLFHYYDKDFNNEADTPDNFQSRRPNTSFCFLDIRSPGLGDTAMYLCATSSRGAGRVFFGEGSRLTVL.

The rearrangement joins TRBV25-1 to TRBJ1-2; D is possibly TRBD1 (5 bases). CDR1 is MGHDK and CDR2 is SYGVNS in the germline V gene. This CDR3 spans 13 amino acids. The V end was cut by 9 bases, the J end by 4 bases, with 15 bases between. This CDR3 reads CASRDFGGYGYTF. Written as DNA, the CDR3 is TGTGCCAGTCGGGACTTCGGGGGCTATGGCTACACCTTC.

This rearrangement joins TRBV9 to TRBJ1-2; D might be TRBD1 (5 bases). V lost 0 bases to trimming and J lost 3 bases, with 9 bases between them. The germline CDR1 and CDR2 sequences are SGDLS and YYNGEE. This CDR3 is 14 amino acids long. The CDR3 spells CASSVAPGHYGYTF. The CDR3 nucleotides read TGTGCCAGCAGCGTAGCCCCGGGGCACTATGGCTACACCTTC.

As DNA, the CDR3 is TGCGCCAGCAGCTTGGTCCCGGCGGTGGATGAGCAGTTCTTC. This encodes CASSLVPAVDEQFF. This rearrangement joins TRBV5-1 to TRBJ2-1; D gene uncertain. In germline, CDR1 is SGHRS, CDR2 YFSETQ. This CDR3 has 14 amino acids. V lost 0 bases and J lost 8, with 12 bases in between.

Of note for this clone: The same CDR3 arises from other DNA sequences in this sample as well. The chain carries TRBV6-5 and TRBJ2-7; tentatively, D is TRBD2 (6 bases). Trimming shortened V by 0 bases and J by 6 bases, and 12 bases separated the two germline ends. Germline V gene sequence: CDR1 MNHEY, CDR2 SVGAGI. This CDR3 is built from 14 residues. CDR3 sequence reads: CASSYSVGGGEQYV. The CDR3 coding sequence is TGTGCCAGCAGTTACTCGGTGGGGGGAGGCGAGCAGTACGTC.

The chain uses TRBV6-5 and TRBJ2-1, with TRBD1 identical over 10 bases. The CDR3 loop spans 12 amino acids. V lost 6 bases, J lost 9 bases, and 2 bases stayed unmatched. CDR1 and CDR2 (germline): MNHEY, SVGAGI. The CDR3 DNA reads as TGTGCCAGCAGGACAGGGGGCTTTGAGCAGTTCTTC. Translated: CASRTGGFEQFF.

The chain has TRBV28 and TRBJ2-3, with TRBD1 as a possible D gene (6 bases). The CDR3 is 15 residues long. The ends were cut back, 5 bases at V and 1 base at J, with 13 bases in the middle. Germline V gene lookup returns CDR1 MDHEN and CDR2 SYDVKM. The CDR3 loop reads CASSPPGDRTDTQYF. The CDR3 DNA is TGTGCCAGCAGTCCGCCAGGGGATCGCACAGATACGCAGTATTTT.